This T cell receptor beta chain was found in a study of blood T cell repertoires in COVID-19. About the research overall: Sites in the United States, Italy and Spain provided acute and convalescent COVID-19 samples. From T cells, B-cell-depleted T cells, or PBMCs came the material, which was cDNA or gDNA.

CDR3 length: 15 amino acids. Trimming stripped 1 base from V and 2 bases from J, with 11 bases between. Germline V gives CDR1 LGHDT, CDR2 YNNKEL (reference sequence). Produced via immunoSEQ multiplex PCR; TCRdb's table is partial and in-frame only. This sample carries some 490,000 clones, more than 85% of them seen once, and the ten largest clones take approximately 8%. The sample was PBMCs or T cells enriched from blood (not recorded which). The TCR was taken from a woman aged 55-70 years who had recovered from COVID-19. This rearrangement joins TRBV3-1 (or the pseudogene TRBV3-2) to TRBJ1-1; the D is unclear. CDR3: CASSQAKQLNTEAFF. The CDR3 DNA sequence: TGTGCCAGCAGCCAAGCGAAACAGCTTAACACTGAAGCTTTCTTT.